Listed here are 18 T cell receptor beta chains from one sample, sequenced in a study of control samples from healthy donors and cancer patients. The method was immunoSEQ multiplex PCR; TCRdb's version includes in-frame clones alone and lacks a portion of them. The top ten clones hold 15% to 20% of a sample with 80,000 or so clones, about nine tenths of them seen once. The specimen sequenced was blood. Receptors were obtained from a man aged 50 to 60 in good health.

The V and J genes are TRBV3-1 (or the pseudogene TRBV3-2) and TRBJ1-6; D possibly corresponds to TRBD1 (5 bases). CDR1 is LGHDT, CDR2 YNNKEL, per germline (reference sequence). CDR3 length equals 12 residues. The V and J ends lost 4 bases and 8 bases respectively, with 6 bases between them. CDR3 nucleotides: TGTGCCAGCAGCCGAGGGGATTCACCCCTCCACTTT. It yields the protein CASSRGDSPLHF.

The chain employs TRBV7-9 and TRBJ1-1; D not certain. V was clipped by 0 bases and J by 4 bases, with 15 bases between them. The V gene's germline CDR1 is SEHNR and CDR2 FQNEAQ (reference sequence). This CDR3 is built from 16 residues. This CDR3 reads CASSLAGHLYPTEAFF. The DNA of the CDR3 is TGTGCCAGCAGCTTAGCTGGGCACTTATATCCCACTGAAGCTTTCTTT.

The J gene is TRBJ2-3, the V gene TRBV9; D might be TRBD2 (7 bases). CDR1 and CDR2 (germline): SGDLS, YYNGEE. Trimming stripped 0 bases from V and 1 base from J, with 12 bases between. The CDR3 covers 16 residues. The chain's CDR3 is CASSVGGGAGTDTQYF. In DNA, the CDR3 is TGTGCCAGCAGCGTAGGAGGGGGGGCCGGCACAGATACGCAGTATTTT.

The chain carries TRBV6-6 and TRBJ1-3; 9 nucleotides align to TRBD1. Trimming cost V 5 bases and J 4 bases; bases outside gene matches: 12. This CDR3 is 17 amino acids long. From germline, CDR1 is MNHNY and CDR2 SVGAGI (reference sequence). The CDR3 DNA sequence: TGTGCCAGCAGTCGCACCAGCCACAGGGGGCAAGGAAACACCATATATTTT. It is translated as CASSRTSHRGQGNTIYF.

This clone was picked up one time. The V call is TRBV27, the J call TRBJ2-2; D may be TRBD2 (6 bases). This CDR3 comprises 14 residues. Between the trimmed V and J ends, which lost 11 bases and 1 base, there was a span of 14 bases. The germline V gene encodes CDR1 MNHEY and CDR2 SMNVEV (reference sequence). CDR3 bases: TGTGCCTCCCGCCGGGGAGGGAACACCGGGGAGCTGTTTTTT. It codes for CASRRGGNTGELFF.

The rearrangement joins TRBV6-5 to TRBJ1-3; D unclear. Trimming pared 6 bases from V and 0 bases from J, leaving 12 bases between. Germline-derived CDR1 and CDR2 are MNHEY and SVGAGI. The CDR3 contains 15 residues. As DNA, the CDR3 is TGTGCCAGCAGGGAGGACGTCTCCTCTGGAAACACCATATATTTT. Translation gives CASREDVSSGNTIYF.

In this sample, this clone turned up once. V usage is TRBV9 and J usage is TRBJ2-7, with 7 bases identical to TRBD1. The trim removed 2 bases at V and 0 bases at J, leaving 2 bases unmatched. CDR1 SGDLS and CDR2 YYNGEE come from the germline V gene. The CDR3 loop spans 14 amino acids. CDR3 residues: CASSVTGDSYEQYF. The CDR3 coding sequence is TGTGCCAGCAGCGTCACAGGGGACTCCTACGAGCAGTACTTC.

The genes are TRBV5-6 and TRBJ1-4, with D possibly being TRBD1 (6 bases). V was pared by 5 bases and J by 8 bases, with 16 bases between. This CDR3 is built from 14 residues. Per the germline V gene, CDR1 is SGHDT and CDR2 is YYEEEE. CDR3 residues: CASRTRGSGEKLFF. The CDR3 DNA follows: TGTGCCAGCAGAACCAGGGGCTCCGGGGAAAAACTGTTTTTT.

The V gene is TRBV21-1, the J gene TRBJ2-6. TRBV21-1 is a recognized pseudogene. The CDR3 has 12 amino acids. As DNA, the CDR3 is TGTGCCGCCTGCTCTGGGGCCAACGTCCTGACTTTC. It specifies CAACSGANVLTF.

CDR3 protein: CASRHRLAGGETGELFF. In DNA form, the CDR3 reads TGTGCCAGCAGACACCGACTAGCGGGGGGTGAGACCGGGGAGCTGTTTTTT. The chain carries TRBV7-2 and TRBJ2-2; TRBD2 matches 13 bases. Germline CDR1 and CDR2: SGHTA and FQGNSA. The junction had 9 bases not matched to a gene; V was cut back by 6 bases and J by 5 bases. This CDR3 has 17 residues.

The rearrangement uses TRBV6-5 and TRBJ2-1; TRBD1 agrees at 10 bases. The CDR3 sequence is 15 residues long. The J segment lost 5 bases and the V segment lost 6 bases, leaving 7 bases of the junction unmatched. Germline V gives CDR1 MNHEY, CDR2 SVGAGI. CDR3 in amino acids: CASSLRQGANNEQFF. DNA of the CDR3: TGTGCCAGCAGCCTAAGACAGGGGGCTAACAATGAGCAGTTCTTC.

V is TRBV5-5 and J is TRBJ2-5; D is uncertain. Germline CDR1 SGHKS, CDR2 YYEKEE (reference sequence). CDR3 length: 14 amino acids. V shed 4 bases and J shed 5 bases, with 15 bases lying between them. The CDR3 reads CASSTWASRETQYF. DNA of the CDR3: TGTGCCAGCAGCACTTGGGCTTCTCGGGAGACCCAGTACTTC.

V usage is TRBV25-1 and J usage is TRBJ1-2; D is undetermined. The ends were cut back, 3 bases at V and 4 bases at J, with 12 bases in the middle. Per germline, CDR1 MGHDK and CDR2 SYGVNS. The CDR3 extends over 14 amino acids. The CDR3 DNA follows: TGTGCCAGCAGTGACAACTCAAGGACCTATGGCTACACCTTC. This translates into CASSDNSRTYGYTF.

This chain links TRBV19 with TRBJ2-2; D could derive from TRBD1 or TRBD2 (5 bases each). Trimming shortened V by 7 bases and J by 4 bases, and 7 bases separated the two germline ends. Per germline, CDR1 LNHDA and CDR2 SQIVND (reference sequence). The CDR3 totals 12 residues. CDR3 residues: CASIGTTGELFF. CDR3 bases: TGTGCCAGTATCGGGACCACCGGGGAGCTGTTTTTT.

This rearrangement joins TRBV5-1 to TRBJ1-2; D ambiguous. CDR1 and CDR2 (germline): SGHRS, YFSETQ. The CDR3 contains 12 residues. Deletions cut 4 bases from V and 8 bases from J, with 12 bases between. CDR3 residues: CASSPVFGGYTF. In nucleotides, the CDR3 is TGCGCCAGCAGCCCTGTATTCGGGGGCTACACCTTC. Variable domain in full (rest from reference TRBV5-1 and TRBJ1-2): KAGVTQTPRYLIKTRGQQVTLSCSPISGHRSVSWYQQTPGQGLQFLFEYFSETQRNKGNFPGRFSGRQFSNSRSEMNVSTLELGDSALYLCASSPVFGGYTFGSGTRLTVV.

This chain connects TRBV19 to TRBJ1-4, with a tentative D call TRBD1 (6 bases). CDR3 size: 14 residues. Between the trimmed V and J ends, which lost 4 bases and 10 bases, there was a span of 16 bases. In germline, CDR1 is LNHDA, CDR2 SQIVND (reference sequence). The DNA of the CDR3 is TGTGCCAGTAGTACCGGGACATCGATGGCAAAACTGTTTTTT. Encoded protein: CASSTGTSMAKLFF.

The gene calls are TRBV4-3 and TRBJ2-7, with D tentatively TRBD1 or TRBD2 (5 bases each). The CDR3 spans 16 residues. Between the trimmed V and J ends, which lost 0 bases and 4 bases, there was a span of 16 bases. The germline V gene encodes CDR1 LGHNA and CDR2 YSLEER. The CDR3 bases are TGCGCCAGCAGCCAAGACGGACGGGGCAGTGGATACGAGCAGTACTTC. Residues: CASSQDGRGSGYEQYF.

This clone was seen only once. V is TRBV2 and J is TRBJ1-5; D ambiguous. CDR3 length equals 15 residues. The ends were cut back, 5 bases at V and 0 bases at J, with 11 bases in the middle. CDR1 is SNHLY and CDR2 is FYNNEI in the germline V gene. CDR3 sequence (DNA): TGTGCCAGCAGTAAACAGCAATATAGCAATCAGCCCCAGCATTTT. Its protein product is CASSKQQYSNQPQHF.